This T cell receptor beta chain is from a study of cytotoxic CD8 clonotypes in ibrutinib-treated CLL. Overall study results and limits: Public clonotypes were uncommon and contracted or stayed stable on treatment.

Comments on this clone: Its antigen is still unknown.

Produced via immunoSEQ multiplex PCR; TCRdb's table is partial and in-frame only. The data hold some 200,000 clones, with roughly 73% observed a single time. The J segment lost 5 bases and the V segment lost 7 bases, leaving 13 bases of the junction unmatched. The CDR3 length is 15 residues. Germline lookup yields CDR1 MDHEN and CDR2 SYDVKM. This chain connects TRBV28 to TRBJ1-1; TRBD1 aligns across 7 bases. The specimen comprised PBMCs, sampled after 12 months of ibrutinib treatment. This receptor was taken from a human donor with chronic lymphocytic leukemia. As DNA, the CDR3 is TGTGCCAGCACCACTAGGCTGACAGGGTGGACTGAAGCTTTCTTT. Translating it yields CASTTRLTGWTEAFF.